Below are 8 T cell receptor beta chains sequenced from a single sample in a study of CD8+ T cells in alopecia areata. Described treatment: oral pan-JAK inhibitor, 5-10 mg twice daily. RNA extraction was followed by reverse transcription into cDNA, which acted as the sequencing template. Libraries were prepared by immunoSEQ multiplex PCR; TCRdb keeps only in-frame clonotypes and omits some of them. The sample carries 150,000 to 200,000 clones, roughly 50% recorded once. Here the sequenced sample was CD4+ T cells sorted from blood, taken at week 24, from a patient treated with tofacitinib. Receptor source: a human donor with alopecia areata.

DNA of the CDR3: TGCAGCGTTGTGGTAGGGGAATCGACAGGGTATGGCTACACCTTC. As protein: CSVVVGESTGYGYTF. This chain connects TRBV29-1 to TRBJ1-2; 7 bases are shared with TRBD1. CDR1 SQVTM and CDR2 ANQGSEA come from the germline V gene. The CDR3 spans 15 residues. With V trimmed by 4 bases and J by 5 bases, 13 bases remained unmatched.

The chain carries TRBV29-1 and TRBJ2-1; tentatively, D is TRBD2 (7 bases). Trimming removed 1 base from V and 4 bases from J, with 14 bases in between. CDR1 and CDR2 (germline): SQVTM, ANQGSEA. The CDR3 extends over 15 amino acids. The CDR3 sequence is CSVEGRGARYNEQFF. CDR3 nucleotide sequence: TGCAGCGTTGAAGGACGGGGGGCGAGATACAATGAGCAGTTCTTC.

This chain joins TRBV29-1 and TRBJ2-3; D ambiguous. Germline-derived CDR1 and CDR2 are SQVTM and ANQGSEA. The CDR3 loop spans 11 amino acids. Trimming left V 2 bases short and J 5 bases short, with 5 bases between. The CDR3 loop is CSVEKVDTQYF. The CDR3 coding sequence is TGCAGCGTTGAAAAAGTAGATACGCAGTATTTT.

This clone was picked up a small number of times. The CDR3 reads CASSVKETQYF. In nucleotides, the CDR3 is TGTGCCAGCAGCGTGAAAGAGACCCAGTACTTC. This chain connects TRBV7-2 to TRBJ2-5; no reliable D call. The length of the CDR3 is 11 residues. Germline V lookup: CDR1 SGHTA, CDR2 FQGNSA. V gave up 5 bases and J gave up 3 bases, with 4 bases separating them.

In nucleotides, the CDR3 is TGCGCCAGCAGCTTAGCACAGGGGGCCGACGAGCAGTACTTC. It codes for CASSLAQGADEQYF. The V gene is TRBV5-1, the J gene TRBJ2-7, with 9 bases lining up with TRBD1. The CDR3 is 14 amino acids. Germline values: CDR1 SGHRS, CDR2 YFSETQ. V shed 2 bases and J 5 bases; nucleotides not matched to a gene: 5. The full variable domain, completed using reference TRBV5-1 and TRBJ2-7, is KAGVTQTPRYLIKTRGQQVTLSCSPISGHRSVSWYQQTPGQGLQFLFEYFSETQRNKGNFPGRFSGRQFSNSRSEMNVSTLELGDSALYLCASSLAQGADEQYFGPGTRLTVT.

This clone appeared a few times. This sequence joins TRBV28 and TRBJ2-1; 7 bases match TRBD2. This CDR3 has 16 amino acids. V dropped 4 bases and J dropped 0; count of bases not matched to a gene: 6. CDR1 is MDHEN, CDR2 SYDVKM, per germline. In nucleotides, the CDR3 is TGTGCCAGCAGTTCCCCGAGCGGGACCTCCTACAATGAGCAGTTCTTC. Protein: CASSSPSGTSYNEQFF. The complete variable domain, with remaining parts taken from reference TRBV28 and TRBJ2-1, reads DVKVTQSSRYLVKRTGEKVFLECVQDMDHENMFWYRQDPGLGLRLIYFSYDVKMKEKGDIPEGYSVSREKKERFSLILESASTNQTSMYLCASSSPSGTSYNEQFFGPGTRLTVL.

The V gene is TRBV30, the J gene TRBJ2-2, with D possibly TRBD1 on 6 matching bases. V lost 8 bases, J lost 7 bases, and 20 bases lay in between. From germline, CDR1 is GTSNPN and CDR2 SVGIG (reference sequence). This CDR3 has 14 residues. The CDR3 coding sequence is TGTGCCAGACGCCCATGGGGGCTGAACGGGGAGCTGTTTTTT. It is translated as CARRPWGLNGELFF.

The V call is TRBV28, the J call TRBJ2-6; D gene ambiguous. In germline, CDR1 is MDHEN, CDR2 SYDVKM. The CDR3 is 16 amino acids. Deletions cut 8 bases from V and 2 bases from J, with 16 bases between. The CDR3 DNA reads as TGTGCCAGCGCGGATGAGTCCACCCCTGGGGCCAACGTCCTGACTTTC. This gives the protein CASADESTPGANVLTF.